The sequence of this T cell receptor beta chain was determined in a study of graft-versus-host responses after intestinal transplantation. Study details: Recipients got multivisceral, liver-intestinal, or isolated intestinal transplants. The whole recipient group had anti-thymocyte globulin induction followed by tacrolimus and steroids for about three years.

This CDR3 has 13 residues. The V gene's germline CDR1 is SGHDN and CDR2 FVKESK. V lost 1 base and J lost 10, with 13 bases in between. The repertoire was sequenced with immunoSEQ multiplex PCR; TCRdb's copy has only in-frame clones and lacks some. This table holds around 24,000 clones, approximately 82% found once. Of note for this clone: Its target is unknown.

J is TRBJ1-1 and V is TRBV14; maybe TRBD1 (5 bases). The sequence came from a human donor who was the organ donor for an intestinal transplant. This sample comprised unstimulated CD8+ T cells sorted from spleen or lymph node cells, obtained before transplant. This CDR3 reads CASSQAGPLGAFF. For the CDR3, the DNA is TGTGCCAGCAGCCAAGCAGGGCCTTTGGGAGCTTTCTTT.